This T cell receptor (beta chain) was sequenced during a study of blood T cells in healthy people across ages. Study-level information: Roughly one uniquely barcoded beta molecule per two T cells was captured.

General study results and limits: Long-lived donors carried more naive CD4+ cells and greater diversity than aged donors.

Collection of roughly 10 milliliters of peripheral blood was performed for each donor. With a J-beta primer mix and a sample-barcoded 5' primer, a second PCR ran roughly 6 to 11 cycles. A template-switch adaptor that had 12 random nucleotides put a tag on each cDNA molecule. Each CDR3 protein is one row after TCRdb ran MiXCR on the 5' RACE reads. The sample yields about 1,400,000 distinct CDR3 sequences, 40% to 50% seen once. V was trimmed by 0 bases and J by 4 bases, leaving 21 bases between them. Germline V gene lookup returns CDR1 DFQATT and CDR2 SNEGSKA (reference sequence). The CDR3 length is 17 residues. A word on this clonotype: Its target is not known.

This sequence originates from a woman aged 18-29 years in good health. The chain uses TRBV20-1 and TRBJ1-2; D not certain. The specimen sequenced was blood. This CDR3 reads CSARDFGEQRTSYGYTF. Here the CDR3 DNA reads TGCAGTGCTAGAGATTTTGGGGAACAGAGAACCAGCTATGGCTACACCTTC.